This T cell receptor (beta chain) was identified during a study of quantifying T cell responses using KT2 cells. Overall study: Reverse transcription used primers in the TCR alpha and beta constant regions.

A single-stranded UMI oligo with SP2 sequence was ligated to cDNA 3' ends. First-round PCR used 4 cycles and beta primers RC1.1 and RC1.2 covering TRBC1 and TRBC2. TCRdb recomputed calls from the UMI-ligation and nested PCR reads with MiXCR, one row per CDR3 protein. The data show fewer than 50,000 distinct CDR3 sequences, approximately 10% seen once. The ends were cut back, 2 bases at V and 1 base at J, with 13 bases in the middle. The length of the CDR3 is 16 residues. The germline V gene encodes CDR1 SGHTA and CDR2 FQGTGA. Notes on the study in general: KT2 sequence counts showed saturation when very many KT2 cells were spiked in.

At least ten counts were recorded for this clonotype. What it binds is unknown. V and J are TRBV7-3 and TRBJ2-3; weak D call: TRBD2 (6 bases). The sample taken for sequencing was PBMCs spiked with cells of the T cell clone KT2. The sequence came from a human donor. CDR3 region: CASSLGGGDRTDTQYF. CDR3 nucleotide sequence: TGTGCCAGCAGCTTAGGTGGCGGGGACCGCACAGATACGCAGTATTTT.